A single sample is the source of the 21 T cell receptor beta chains below, sequenced in a study of shared clonotypes between healthy human individuals. Sequencing was performed with immunoSEQ multiplex PCR; in TCRdb, only in-frame clones are kept and a portion is missing. The sample carries over a million clones, roughly 96% recorded once. The sequencing input was naive CD4+ T cells sorted from blood. Subset in this sample: CD45RA+ positively selected. The receptors here all came from a man aged 25-40 years in good health.

The chain employs TRBV28 and TRBJ2-7; D gene unclear. The CDR3 has 15 residues. V was cut by 5 bases and J by 4 bases, with 18 bases left in between. Germline lookup yields CDR1 MDHEN and CDR2 SYDVKM. The CDR3, as DNA: TGTGCCAGCAGTCCCCCGGGCTTATCAGCATACGAGCAGTACTTC. This gives the protein CASSPPGLSAYEQYF.

This rearrangement joins TRBV6-1 to TRBJ1-4; no clear D. The V end was cut by 3 bases, the J end by 0 bases, with 8 bases between. Germline CDR1 is MNHNS and CDR2 is SASEGT. CDR3 length equals 15 residues. The CDR3 sequence: CASSDGLATNEKLFF. CDR3 nucleotides: TGTGCCAGCAGTGACGGACTTGCAACTAATGAAAAACTGTTTTTT.

This chain links TRBV28 with TRBJ2-7, with unresolved D. In germline, CDR1 is MDHEN, CDR2 SYDVKM. The CDR3 consists of 15 residues. Trimming left V 8 bases short and J 0 bases short, with 17 bases between. This chain's CDR3 is CASRPGGVSSYEQYF. CDR3 coding DNA: TGTGCCAGCCGGCCCGGTGGGGTCAGCTCCTACGAGCAGTACTTC.

The V call is TRBV28, the J call TRBJ1-5; 7 nucleotides line up with TRBD1. With 6 bases clipped from V and 5 bases from J, the junction kept 10 bases outside the gene matches. Germline-derived CDR1 and CDR2 are MDHEN and SYDVKM. CDR3 size: 15 residues. The CDR3 loop reads CASRASGGNHQPQHF. CDR3 coding DNA: TGTGCCAGCAGAGCGTCAGGGGGAAACCATCAGCCCCAGCATTTT.

This sequence joins TRBV19 and TRBJ2-2; 9 bases line up with TRBD2. CDR3 length equals 20 residues. Germline CDR1 reads LNHDA; CDR2 reads SQIVND (reference sequence). The trim removed 6 bases at V and 0 bases at J, leaving 17 bases unmatched. In nucleotides, the CDR3 is TGTGCCAGTAGAACCCATAGCGGGGGAATAGCACGAGCGAACACCGGGGAGCTGTTTTTT. Its translation: CASRTHSGGIARANTGELFF. Filled out from reference TRBV19 and TRBJ2-2, the complete variable domain reads DGGITQSPKYLFRKEGQNVTLSCEQNLNHDAMYWYRQDPGQGLRLIYYSQIVNDFQKGDIAEGYSVSREKKESFPLTVTSAQKNPTAFYLCASRTHSGGIARANTGELFFGEGSRLTVL.

The CDR3 nucleotides read TGTGCCAGTAGTTGGGAGGGGACATCTATAGTTTCGCACAATGAGCAGTTCTTC. This codes for CASSWEGTSIVSHNEQFF. The chain carries TRBV19 and TRBJ2-1; possibly TRBD2 for D (7 bases). This CDR3 spans 18 amino acids. Germline CDR1 LNHDA, CDR2 SQIVND (reference sequence). The V end lost 5 bases, the J end lost 5 bases, and 25 bases lay between the germline ends.

J is TRBJ2-7 and V is TRBV30; no clear D gene. Germline V gene lookup returns CDR1 GTSNPN and CDR2 SVGIG (reference sequence). The CDR3 is made up of 13 amino acids. Trimming removed 4 bases at V and 13 bases at J, with 23 bases between. The CDR3 spells CAWKPTPGRGVYF. In DNA form, the CDR3 reads TGTGCCTGGAAACCAACGCCCGGGCGTGGGGTTTACTTC.

The chain links TRBV7-3 to TRBJ2-5; no clear D. Between the trimmed V and J ends, which lost 5 bases and 5 bases, there was a span of 15 bases. The CDR3 is made up of 14 amino acids. Per germline, CDR1 SGHTA and CDR2 FQGTGA. The CDR3 DNA sequence: TGTGCCAGCAGCCACCCTGGGTTCGGGGAGACCCAGTACTTC. Amino acids: CASSHPGFGETQYF.

The chain carries TRBV7-2 and TRBJ2-7; 7 bases agree with TRBD2. Germline V CDR1 and CDR2: SGHTA, FQGNSA. CDR3 length equals 16 residues. V was clipped by 3 bases and J by 1 base; unmatched bases: 9. The CDR3 loop is CASSFTSGITSYEQYF. In nucleotides, the CDR3 is TGTGCCAGCAGCTTTACAAGCGGGATCACTTCCTACGAGCAGTACTTC.

The V and J genes are TRBV5-6 and TRBJ2-5, with TRBD1 matching 8 bases. In germline, CDR1 is SGHDT, CDR2 YYEEEE. The J segment lost 4 bases and the V segment lost 2 bases, leaving 7 bases of the junction unmatched. The CDR3 is 15 residues long. The CDR3 nucleotides are TGTGCCAGCAGCTTCCAGGGGGCTTTCAGAGAGACCCAGTACTTC. The encoded protein is CASSFQGAFRETQYF.

The J gene is TRBJ2-1, the V gene TRBV25-1; D call uncertain. Per the germline V gene, CDR1 is MGHDK and CDR2 is SYGVNS. This CDR3 contains 12 residues. V lost 4 bases to trimming and J lost 8 bases, with 9 bases between them. CDR3 bases: TGTGCCAGCAGTGCTACCAACTATGAGCAGTTCTTC. Its protein is CASSATNYEQFF.

As concerns this clone: Other DNA sequences from this sample encode an identical CDR3 as well. This chain connects TRBV4-3 to TRBJ1-3; D remains ambiguous. V was clipped by 0 bases and J by 4 bases, with 4 bases between them. The CDR3 is 13 amino acids. The germline V gene encodes CDR1 LGHNA and CDR2 YSLEER. The CDR3 DNA sequence: TGCGCCAGCAGCCAAGAAATAGGAAACACCATATATTTT. Protein: CASSQEIGNTIYF.

The chain has TRBV27 and TRBJ2-7, with 7 positions matching TRBD2. The length of the CDR3 is 17 residues. After removal of 5 bases from V and 2 bases from J, the junction contained 15 bases not matched to a gene. Germline CDR1 reads MNHEY; CDR2 reads SMNVEV (reference sequence). The CDR3 sequence is CASSPRAGAIMAYEQYF. The CDR3 DNA is TGTGCCAGCAGTCCAAGGGCGGGAGCAATAATGGCCTACGAGCAGTACTTC.

J is TRBJ2-7 and V is TRBV29-1; 9 bases align to TRBD1. The CDR3 runs to 13 residues. V gave up 5 bases and J gave up 2 bases; unmatched junction bases: 4. Germline V gene sequence: CDR1 SQVTM, CDR2 ANQGSEA. The CDR3 region has the DNA TGCAGCGTTACCGGGACAGGGCCCTACGAGCAGTACTTC. This sequence encodes CSVTGTGPYEQYF.

The V call is TRBV19, the J call TRBJ2-1, with D possibly being TRBD2 (5 bases). Trimming left V 7 bases short and J 8 bases short, with 24 bases between. CDR1 and CDR2 from the germline V gene are LNHDA and SQIVND (reference sequence). This CDR3 has 16 amino acids. This CDR3 reads CASIPFLEGSPYEQFF. The CDR3 DNA reads TGTGCCAGTATCCCCTTCCTCGAGGGATCACCCTATGAGCAGTTCTTC.

The chain uses TRBV5-1 and TRBJ1-1, with D possibly matching TRBD1 (6 bases). Trimming took off 4 bases at V and 4 bases at J, with 14 bases between the two ends. The CDR3 runs 14 residues. In germline, CDR1 is SGHRS, CDR2 YFSETQ. The CDR3 protein is CASSREGEPTEAFF. The CDR3 region has the DNA TGCGCCAGCAGCAGGGAGGGGGAGCCCACTGAAGCTTTCTTT.

This chain links TRBV28 with TRBJ1-2; D is undetermined. Looked up from germline, CDR1 is MDHEN and CDR2 is SYDVKM. The length of the CDR3 is 15 residues. V lost 0 bases, J lost 4 bases, and 12 bases lay in between. The CDR3 region is CASSLWRARGYGYTF. The CDR3 coding sequence is TGTGCCAGCAGTTTATGGAGGGCGCGAGGCTATGGCTACACCTTC.

This sequence joins TRBV5-1 and TRBJ1-1; D is perhaps TRBD1 (6 bases). The length of the CDR3 is 14 residues. Germline values: CDR1 SGHRS, CDR2 YFSETQ. V dropped 4 bases and J dropped 0 bases, with 10 bases sitting between them. CDR3 bases: TGCGCCAGCAGCGAACGGACAGTGAACACTGAAGCTTTCTTT. Translating it yields CASSERTVNTEAFF.

This sequence joins TRBV2 and TRBJ1-1; D not certain. Germline-derived CDR1 and CDR2 are SNHLY and FYNNEI. Trimming removed 4 bases at V and 4 bases at J, with 1 base between. The CDR3 has 10 amino acids. The chain's CDR3 is CASSATEAFF. The CDR3 DNA reads TGTGCCAGCAGTGCCACTGAAGCTTTCTTT.

V gene TRBV9 combines with J gene TRBJ2-1, with TRBD1 as a possible D gene (8 bases). V was cut by 3 bases and J by 6 bases, with 22 bases left in between. From germline, CDR1 is SGDLS and CDR2 YYNGEE. The CDR3 runs 17 residues. This CDR3 reads CASSARTGRDLFNEQFF. The CDR3 DNA is TGTGCCAGCAGCGCACGGACAGGGAGGGACTTGTTCAATGAGCAGTTCTTC.

The sample holds a few counts of this clone. The chain recombines TRBV7-6 with TRBJ1-1; a possible D gene is TRBD1 (5 bases). Germline assignment: CDR1 SGHVS and CDR2 FNYEAQ. V was cut by 2 bases and J by 11 bases, with 18 bases left in between. The CDR3 covers 14 residues. DNA of the CDR3: TGTGCCAGCAGCTTACCAGGGAACGAGAGGCAGGCTTTCTTT. Amino acid sequence: CASSLPGNERQAFF.